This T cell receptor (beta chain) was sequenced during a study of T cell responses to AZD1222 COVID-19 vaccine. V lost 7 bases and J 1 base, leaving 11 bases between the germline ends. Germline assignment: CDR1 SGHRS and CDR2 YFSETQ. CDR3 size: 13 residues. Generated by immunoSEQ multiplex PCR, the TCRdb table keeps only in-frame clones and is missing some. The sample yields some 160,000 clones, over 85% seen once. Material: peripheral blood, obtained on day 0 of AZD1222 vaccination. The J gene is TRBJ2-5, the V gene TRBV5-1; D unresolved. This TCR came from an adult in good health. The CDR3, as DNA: TGCGCCAGCCGTAGCTGGGTCCAAGAGACCCAGTACTTC. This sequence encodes CASRSWVQETQYF.